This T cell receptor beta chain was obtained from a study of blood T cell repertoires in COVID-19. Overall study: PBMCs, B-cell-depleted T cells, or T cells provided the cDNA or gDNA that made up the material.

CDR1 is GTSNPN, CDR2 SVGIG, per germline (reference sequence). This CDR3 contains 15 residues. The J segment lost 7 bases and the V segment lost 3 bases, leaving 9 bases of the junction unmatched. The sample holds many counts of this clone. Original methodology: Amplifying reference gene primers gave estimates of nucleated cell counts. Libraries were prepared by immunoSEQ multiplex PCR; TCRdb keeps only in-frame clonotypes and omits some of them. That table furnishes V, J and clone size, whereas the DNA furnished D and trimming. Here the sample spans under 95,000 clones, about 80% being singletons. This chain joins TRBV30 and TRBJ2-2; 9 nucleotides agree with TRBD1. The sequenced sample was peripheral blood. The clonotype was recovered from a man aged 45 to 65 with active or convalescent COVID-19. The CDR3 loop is CAWSPGDRDGGELFF. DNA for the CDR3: TGTGCCTGGAGCCCCGGGGACAGGGATGGCGGGGAGCTGTTTTTT.